The 31 T cell receptor beta chains below all came from one sample that was sequenced in a study of molecular identifiers for immune sequencing clone quantification. One entry per CDR3 protein results from TCRdb running MiXCR on the PCR reads. In the table there are approximately 550,000 distinct CDR3 sequences, approximately 25% of which are singletons. Sequencing was performed on naive CD8+ T cells from blood, with Jurkat cell RNA spiked in. Sample subset: FACS-sorted CD8+CD4-CCR7+CD45RA+ naive T cells. The receptors were sampled from a human donor in good health. Some libraries in this study had Jurkat cell RNA spiked in.

This clonotype was counted at least ten times. The rearrangement uses TRBV4-1 and TRBJ1-1, with D uncertain. The CDR3 totals 15 residues. The germline V gene has CDR1 MGHRA and CDR2 YSYEKL. V shed 4 bases and J shed 1 base, with 13 bases lying between them. CDR3 protein: CASSPSVAANTEAFF. The DNA of the CDR3 is TGCGCCAGCAGCCCAAGCGTGGCAGCGAACACTGAAGCTTTCTTT.

This chain joins TRBV3-1 and TRBJ2-2, with 10 bases fitting TRBD2. The CDR3 covers 18 residues. Unmatched junction bases numbered 10, after V lost 0 bases and J lost 6 bases. Germline V gene sequence: CDR1 LGHDT, CDR2 YNNKEL (reference sequence). This CDR3 is CASSQDFQLAGSPGELFF. The CDR3, as DNA: TGTGCCAGCAGCCAAGATTTTCAACTAGCGGGGAGCCCCGGGGAGCTGTTTTTT.

The chain employs TRBV30 and TRBJ2-2; the D is unclear. Germline CDR1 and CDR2: GTSNPN and SVGIG (reference sequence). The CDR3 has 12 residues. Deletions cut 3 bases from V and 6 bases from J, with 8 bases between. The CDR3 is CAWRPEPGELFF. The CDR3 DNA reads as TGTGCCTGGAGGCCAGAGCCCGGGGAGCTGTTTTTT.

This clonotype was detected only a few times. This chain's CDR3 is CASSLLAGGDEQFF. The CDR3 DNA reads TGTGCCAGCAGCTTACTAGCGGGAGGGGATGAGCAGTTCTTC. The chain is built from TRBV11-2 and TRBJ2-1; TRBD2 matches 12 bases. V lost 2 bases, J lost 8 bases, and 1 base stayed unmatched. This CDR3 has 14 residues. Germline CDR1 SGHAT, CDR2 FQNNGV. The full variable domain, in which reference TRBV11-2 and TRBJ2-1 provide the parts outside the CDR3, is EAGVAQSPRYKIIEKRQSVAFWCNPISGHATLYWYQQILGQGPKLLIQFQNNGVVDDSQLPKDRFSAERLKGVDSTLKIQPAKLEDSAVYLCASSLLAGGDEQFFGPGTRLTVL.

A remark on this clonotype: This may arise from a read error, as a much more abundant clone is one base away. The genes are TRBV7-2 and TRBJ1-5; no clear D gene. Per the germline V gene, CDR1 is SGHTA and CDR2 is FQGNSA. The CDR3 has 18 amino acids. Trimming took 1 base from V and 0 from J, leaving 16 bases between them. The CDR3 region has the DNA TGTGCCAGCAGCTTAGTGCACCCTGGACCGAGTAGCAATCAGCCCCAGCATTTT. This encodes CASSLVHPGPSSNQPQHF.

This clonotype has only a few counts. This chain links TRBV30 with TRBJ2-7, with unresolved D. The CDR3 consists of 11 residues. The V end was cut by 2 bases, the J end by 7 bases, with 9 bases between. CDR1 GTSNPN and CDR2 SVGIG come from the germline V gene (reference sequence). CDR3 sequence reads: CAWSHTLEQYF. CDR3 coding DNA: TGTGCCTGGAGTCATACGCTGGAGCAGTACTTC.

This clonotype was seen only a few times. The CDR3: CASSFGLAGDEQYF. In nucleotides, the CDR3 is TGTGCCAGCAGTTTCGGACTAGCGGGAGACGAGCAGTACTTC. This rearrangement joins TRBV27 to TRBJ2-7; 13 bases map to TRBD2. There are 14 residues in the CDR3. Germline CDR1 is MNHEY and CDR2 is SMNVEV (reference sequence). V shed 3 bases and J 5 bases; nucleotides not matched to a gene: 1.

This clonotype was detected ten times or more. The genes are TRBV7-2 and TRBJ2-3; D unresolved. This CDR3 is built from 13 residues. In germline, CDR1 is SGHTA, CDR2 FQGNSA. Between the trimmed V and J ends, which lost 2 bases and 5 bases, there was a span of 8 bases. The CDR3 reads CASSLLTKDTQYF. DNA of the CDR3: TGTGCCAGCAGCTTACTTACTAAAGATACGCAGTATTTT.

The J gene is TRBJ2-7, the V gene TRBV2, with a tentative D call TRBD1 (5 bases). Between the trimmed V and J ends, which lost 1 base and 1 base, there was a span of 8 bases. The CDR3 contains 14 residues. Germline V gene sequence: CDR1 SNHLY, CDR2 FYNNEI. The CDR3 spells CASSEGTSSYEQYF. In nucleotides, the CDR3 is TGTGCCAGCAGTGAAGGGACATCTTCCTACGAGCAGTACTTC.

A note on this clonotype: A much larger clone differs from this one at a single base, so this may be a read error. This chain connects TRBV28 to TRBJ2-6; weak D call: TRBD1 (5 bases). The CDR3 covers 18 residues. From germline, CDR1 is MDHEN and CDR2 SYDVKM. Here the CDR3 reads CASHFLQTSSAGANVPTF. The CDR3 coding sequence is TGTGCCAGCCATTTTTTGCAGACAAGCTCGGCTGGGGCCAACGTCCCGACTTTC.

This clonotype was recorded many times. J is TRBJ1-4 and V is TRBV14, with 8 bases that match TRBD1. V was pared by 4 bases and J by 5 bases, with 0 bases of the junction left unmatched. This CDR3 region has 13 residues. Germline V lookup: CDR1 SGHDN, CDR2 FVKESK. The CDR3 nucleotides read TGTGCCAGCAGCCGGGACAGGAATGAAAAACTGTTTTTT. This translates into CASSRDRNEKLFF.

DNA of the CDR3: TGTGCCAGCAGCTATTTAGGGCAGGCGGAAGCTTTCTTT. This sequence encodes CASSYLGQAEAFF. The chain links TRBV28 to TRBJ1-1; unclear D gene. V shed 6 bases and J shed 8 bases, with 16 bases lying between them. This CDR3 contains 13 residues. Germline CDR1 reads MDHEN; CDR2 reads SYDVKM.

The chain combines TRBV6-2 or TRBV6-3 with TRBJ2-2; 14 positions match TRBD2. After removal of 4 bases from V and 3 bases from J, the junction contained 4 bases not matched to a gene. Looked up from germline, CDR1 is MNHEY and CDR2 is SVGEGT. The CDR3 runs 17 residues. CDR3 amino acids: CASSLGTSGGYTGELFF. DNA of the CDR3: TGTGCCAGCAGTTTGGGGACTAGCGGGGGCTACACCGGGGAGCTGTTTTTT.

This chain uses TRBV9 with TRBJ2-3, with 8 bases lining up with TRBD2. The germline gives CDR1 SGDLS, CDR2 YYNGEE. V lost 4 bases to trimming and J lost 5 bases; unmatched junction nucleotides: 15. CDR3 length: 17 amino acids. The CDR3 bases are TGTGCCAGCAGCCCCGAGGGGGGCGGGAGGCTCCTAGATACGCAGTATTTT. Protein: CASSPEGGGRLLDTQYF.

A single count supports this clonotype. V usage is TRBV6-5 and J usage is TRBJ2-6; tentative D call: TRBD1 (5 bases). The length of the CDR3 is 17 residues. V shed 5 bases and J shed 0 bases, with 14 bases lying between them. CDR1 MNHEY and CDR2 SVGAGI come from the germline V gene. CDR3 region: CASSMPGADSGANVLTF. The CDR3 DNA follows: TGTGCCAGCAGTATGCCTGGGGCAGACTCTGGGGCCAACGTCCTGACTTTC.

This clonotype was detected once. The germline gene is not matched at one end of the junction; a read error may be the cause. The V call is TRBV19, the J call TRBJ2-1, with D possibly matching TRBD2 (5 bases). The CDR3 extends over 13 amino acids. Germline assignment: CDR1 LNHDA and CDR2 SQIVND (reference sequence). The CDR3 DNA reads TGTGCCGGTAGTACGGGGATTTACAATGAGCAGTTCTTC. It encodes CAGSTGIYNEQFF.

The J gene is TRBJ1-2, the V gene TRBV25-1, with a weak D call TRBD1 (5 bases). The CDR3 extends over 15 amino acids. V lost 3 bases and J lost 7, with 18 bases in between. Per germline, CDR1 MGHDK and CDR2 SYGVNS. The CDR3 coding sequence is TGTGCCAGCAGTGACCCAGGGACCGAAGGGCGTGGCTACACCTTC. Protein sequence: CASSDPGTEGRGYTF.

This clonotype appeared many times. CDR3 coding DNA: TGTGCCAGCAGCTTAGAGGCAGGGGAGGTCAATGGCTACACCTTC. Translating it yields CASSLEAGEVNGYTF. V usage is TRBV7-2 and J usage is TRBJ1-2; a possible D gene is TRBD1 (6 bases). Trimming stripped 1 base from V and 6 bases from J, with 15 bases between. The CDR3 extends over 15 amino acids. The germline CDR1 and CDR2 sequences are SGHTA and FQGNSA.

This clonotype turned up a few times. V and J are TRBV7-9 and TRBJ2-1, with 7 nucleotides matching TRBD2. Germline loops: CDR1 SEHNR, CDR2 FQNEAQ (reference sequence). This CDR3 is built from 16 residues. The trim removed 5 bases at V and 2 bases at J, leaving 9 bases unmatched. CDR3 amino acids: CASSDHTSATYNEQFF. In DNA, the CDR3 is TGTGCCAGCAGCGATCACACTAGCGCTACCTACAATGAGCAGTTCTTC.

This chain uses TRBV19 with TRBJ1-4; D ambiguous. Trimming took off 2 bases at V and 0 bases at J, with 4 bases between the two ends. The CDR3 spans 14 residues. The germline CDR1 and CDR2 sequences are LNHDA and SQIVND (reference sequence). Here the CDR3 DNA reads TGTGCCAGTAGTATACAAGCAACTAATGAAAAACTGTTTTTT. Protein product: CASSIQATNEKLFF.

At least ten counts were recorded for this clonotype. J is TRBJ2-3 and V is TRBV6-5; the match to TRBD2 covers 8 bases. The CDR3 covers 16 residues. The germline CDR1 and CDR2 sequences are MNHEY and SVGAGI. The V segment lost 2 bases and the J segment 2 bases; nucleotides outside the gene matches: 6. The CDR3 bases are TGTGCCAGCAGTTACCCCAGCGGGAGCGCCACAGATACGCAGTATTTT. It encodes CASSYPSGSATDTQYF.

CDR3 sequence (DNA): TGTGCCAGCAGTGGGCCGGGTGAAGCTTTCTTT. Amino acids: CASSGPGEAFF. This chain joins TRBV2 and TRBJ1-1, with D unclear. This CDR3 is built from 11 residues. Germline V gene lookup returns CDR1 SNHLY and CDR2 FYNNEI. V was cut by 4 bases and J by 7 bases, with 7 bases left in between.

The chain joins TRBV6-1 to TRBJ2-7; weak D call: TRBD1 (5 bases). The CDR3 extends over 16 amino acids. CDR1 is MNHNS, CDR2 SASEGT, per germline. V lost 1 base to trimming and J lost 6 bases, with 19 bases between them. CDR3: CASSEGPGHIIGEQYF. The CDR3 bases are TGTGCCAGCAGTGAAGGCCCCGGACACATAATCGGCGAGCAGTACTTC.

J is TRBJ2-2 and V is TRBV9; 7 positions match TRBD2. This CDR3 is built from 18 residues. Trimming at V came to 0 bases and at J to 3 bases, leaving 11 bases not matched to a gene. CDR1 is SGDLS, CDR2 YYNGEE, per germline. The CDR3 region has the DNA TGTGCCAGCAGCGTAGCTACTCTAGAGCGGGACGACACCGGGGAGCTGTTTTTT. Its translation: CASSVATLERDDTGELFF.

The chain is built from TRBV27 and TRBJ2-7; 7 positions agree with TRBD1. J gave up 3 bases and V 8 bases, and 4 bases lay outside the gene matches. From germline, CDR1 is MNHEY and CDR2 SMNVEV (reference sequence). The CDR3 is 12 residues long. The CDR3, as DNA: TGTGCCAGCTCAAGGGGGCTCTACGAGCAGTACTTC. Its protein is CASSRGLYEQYF.

V gene TRBV4-1 combines with J gene TRBJ1-2, with TRBD1 matching over 7 bases. The germline CDR1 and CDR2 sequences are MGHRA and YSYEKL. CDR3 size: 16 residues. J lost 7 bases, V lost 0 bases, and 11 bases had no gene match. For the CDR3, the DNA is TGCGCCAGCAGCCAAGATTGGGGACAGTATTACAGTGGCTACACCTTC. Its translation: CASSQDWGQYYSGYTF.

In the case of this clonotype: The junction shows a germline mismatch at one end, possibly a read error. The chain links TRBV4-3 to TRBJ1-1; maybe TRBD1 (6 bases). The CDR3 loop spans 15 amino acids. The germline V gene encodes CDR1 LGHNA and CDR2 YSLEER. The CDR3 is CASSLWRNGGADAFF. In DNA form, the CDR3 reads TGCGCCAGCAGCCTTTGGAGGAACGGGGGGGCTGATGCTTTCTTT.

The J gene is TRBJ2-3, the V gene TRBV7-3; no firm D call. Germline V gene data show CDR1 as SGHTA and CDR2 as FQGTGA. Trimming removed 3 bases at V and 4 bases at J, with 8 bases between. This CDR3 contains 13 residues. CDR3 in amino acids: CASSFGLPDTQYF. The DNA of the CDR3 is TGTGCCAGCAGCTTCGGCTTACCAGATACGCAGTATTTT.

In this sample, this clonotype turned up once. This may come from a read error, since a much larger clone is one base off. This chain links TRBV7-9 with TRBJ2-7; unclear D gene. The ends were cut back, 5 bases at V and 3 bases at J, with 11 bases in the middle. The CDR3 consists of 13 residues. Germline loops: CDR1 SEHNR, CDR2 FQNEAQ (reference sequence). This CDR3 is CASSDTEYYEQYF. The CDR3 DNA reads as TGTGCCAGCAGCGACACAGAGTACTACGAGCAGTACTTC.

The chain carries TRBV27 and TRBJ1-5, with D uncertain. The CDR3 totals 14 residues. Germline lookup yields CDR1 MNHEY and CDR2 SMNVEV (reference sequence). V lost 3 bases, J lost 3 bases, and 9 bases lay in between. CDR3: CASSLIGANQPQHF. The DNA of the CDR3 is TGTGCCAGCAGTTTGATCGGAGCCAATCAGCCCCAGCATTTT.

With respect to this clonotype: This clone may be a read error of a much larger clone one base away. The J gene is TRBJ2-5, the V gene TRBV11-2; 7 bases align to TRBD1. This CDR3 spans 14 amino acids. CDR1 SGHAT and CDR2 FQNNGV come from the germline V gene. The CDR3 coding sequence is TGTGTCAGCAGCTTATTAGGGGGCAAAGAGACCCAGTACTTC. Encoded protein: CVSSLLGGKETQYF.